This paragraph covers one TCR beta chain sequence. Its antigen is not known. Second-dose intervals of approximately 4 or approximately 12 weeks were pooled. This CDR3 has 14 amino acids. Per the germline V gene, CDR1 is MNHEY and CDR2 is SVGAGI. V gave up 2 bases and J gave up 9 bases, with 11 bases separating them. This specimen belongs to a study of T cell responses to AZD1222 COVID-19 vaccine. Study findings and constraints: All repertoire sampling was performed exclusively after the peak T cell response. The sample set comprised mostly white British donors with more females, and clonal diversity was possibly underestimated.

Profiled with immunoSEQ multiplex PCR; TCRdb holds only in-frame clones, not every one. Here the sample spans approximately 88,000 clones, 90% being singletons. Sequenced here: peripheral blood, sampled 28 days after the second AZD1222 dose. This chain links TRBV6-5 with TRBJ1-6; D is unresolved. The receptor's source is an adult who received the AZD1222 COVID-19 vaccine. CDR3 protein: CASSYRGSGSPLHF. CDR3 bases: TGTGCCAGCAGTTACCGGGGATCGGGTTCACCCCTCCACTTT.